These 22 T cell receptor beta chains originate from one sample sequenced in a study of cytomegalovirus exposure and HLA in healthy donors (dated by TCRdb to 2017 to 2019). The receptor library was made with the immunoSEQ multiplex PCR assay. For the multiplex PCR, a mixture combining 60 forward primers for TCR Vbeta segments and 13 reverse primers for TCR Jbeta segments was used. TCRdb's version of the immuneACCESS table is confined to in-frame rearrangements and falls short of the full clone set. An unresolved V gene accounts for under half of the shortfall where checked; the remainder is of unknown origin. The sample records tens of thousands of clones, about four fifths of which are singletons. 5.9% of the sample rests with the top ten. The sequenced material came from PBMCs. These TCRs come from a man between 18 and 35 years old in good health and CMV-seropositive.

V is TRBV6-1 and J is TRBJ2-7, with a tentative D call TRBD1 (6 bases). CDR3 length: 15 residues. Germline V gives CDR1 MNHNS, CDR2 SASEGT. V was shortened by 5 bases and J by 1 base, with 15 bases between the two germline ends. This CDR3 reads CASSFGRGGSYEQYF. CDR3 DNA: TGTGCCAGCAGTTTCGGGCGAGGGGGATCCTACGAGCAGTACTTC.

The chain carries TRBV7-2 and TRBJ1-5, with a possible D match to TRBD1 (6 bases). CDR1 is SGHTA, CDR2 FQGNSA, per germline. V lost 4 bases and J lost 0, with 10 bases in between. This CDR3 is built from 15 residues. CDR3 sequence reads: CASSSGHYSNQPQHF. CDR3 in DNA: TGTGCCAGCAGCTCGGGACACTATAGCAATCAGCCCCAGCATTTT.

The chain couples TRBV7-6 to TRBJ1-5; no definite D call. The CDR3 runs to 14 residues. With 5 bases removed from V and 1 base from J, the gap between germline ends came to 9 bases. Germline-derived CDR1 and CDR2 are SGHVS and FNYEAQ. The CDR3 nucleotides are TGTGCCAGCAGCCCCGGACTGAGCAATCAGCCCCAGCATTTT. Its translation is CASSPGLSNQPQHF.

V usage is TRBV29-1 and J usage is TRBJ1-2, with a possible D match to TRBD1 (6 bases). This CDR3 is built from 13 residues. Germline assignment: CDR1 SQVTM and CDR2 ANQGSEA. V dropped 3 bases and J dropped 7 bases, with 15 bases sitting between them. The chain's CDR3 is CSVDAGTPLGYTF. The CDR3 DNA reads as TGCAGCGTTGATGCCGGGACACCCCTTGGCTACACCTTC.

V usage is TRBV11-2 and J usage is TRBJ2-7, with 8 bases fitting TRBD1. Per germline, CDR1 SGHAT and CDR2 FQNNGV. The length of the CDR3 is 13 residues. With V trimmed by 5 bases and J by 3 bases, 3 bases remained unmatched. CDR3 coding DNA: TGTGCCAGCAGCCGGGACAGGAACTACGAGCAGTACTTC. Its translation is CASSRDRNYEQYF.

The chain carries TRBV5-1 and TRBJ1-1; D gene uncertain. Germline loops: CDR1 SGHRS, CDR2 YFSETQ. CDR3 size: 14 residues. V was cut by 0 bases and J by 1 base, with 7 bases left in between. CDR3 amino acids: CASSLELQNTEAFF. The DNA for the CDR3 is TGCGCCAGCAGCTTGGAACTGCAGAACACTGAAGCTTTCTTT.

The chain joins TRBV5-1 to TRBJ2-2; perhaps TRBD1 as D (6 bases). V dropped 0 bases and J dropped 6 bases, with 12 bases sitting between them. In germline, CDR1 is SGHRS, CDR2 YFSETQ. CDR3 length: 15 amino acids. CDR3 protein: CASSLDRAVAGELFF. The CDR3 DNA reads TGCGCCAGCAGCTTGGACAGGGCGGTGGCCGGGGAGCTGTTTTTT.

CDR3 sequence: CASQGTNEKLFF. For the CDR3, the DNA is TGTGCCAGCCAGGGGACTAATGAAAAACTGTTTTTT. The chain recombines TRBV9 with TRBJ1-4, with TRBD1 as a possible D gene (6 bases). The CDR3 runs to 12 residues. Germline V gene data show CDR1 as SGDLS and CDR2 as YYNGEE. V was cut by 7 bases and J by 2 bases, with 6 bases left in between.

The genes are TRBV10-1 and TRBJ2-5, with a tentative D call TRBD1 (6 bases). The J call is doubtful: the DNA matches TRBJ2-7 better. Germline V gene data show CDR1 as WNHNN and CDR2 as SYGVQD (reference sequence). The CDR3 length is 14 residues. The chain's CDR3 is CASSEGDTLYEQYF. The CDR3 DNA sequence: TGCGCCAGCAGTGAAGGGGACACCCTCTACGAGCAGTACTTC.

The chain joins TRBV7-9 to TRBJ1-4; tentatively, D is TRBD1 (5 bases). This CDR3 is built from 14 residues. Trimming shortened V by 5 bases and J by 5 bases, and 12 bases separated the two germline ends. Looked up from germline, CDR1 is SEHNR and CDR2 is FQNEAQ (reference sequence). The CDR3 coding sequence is TGTGCCAGCAGCCCAGCGGGGCCAAATGAAAAACTGTTTTTT. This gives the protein CASSPAGPNEKLFF.

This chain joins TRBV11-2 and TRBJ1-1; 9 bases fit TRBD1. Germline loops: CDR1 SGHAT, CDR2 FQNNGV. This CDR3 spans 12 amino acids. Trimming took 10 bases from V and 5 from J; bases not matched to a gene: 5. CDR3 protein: CAIQGARTEAFF. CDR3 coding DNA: TGTGCCATACAGGGGGCGCGGACTGAAGCTTTCTTT.

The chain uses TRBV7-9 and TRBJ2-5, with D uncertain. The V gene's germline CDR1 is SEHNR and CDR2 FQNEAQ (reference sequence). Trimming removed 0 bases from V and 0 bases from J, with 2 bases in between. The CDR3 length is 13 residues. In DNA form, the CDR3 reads TGTGCCAGCAGCTTAGCCAACCAAGAGACCCAGTACTTC. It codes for CASSLANQETQYF.

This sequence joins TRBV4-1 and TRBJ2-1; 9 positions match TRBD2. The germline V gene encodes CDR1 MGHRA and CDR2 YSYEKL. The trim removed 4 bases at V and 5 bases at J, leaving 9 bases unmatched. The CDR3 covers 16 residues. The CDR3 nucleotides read TGCGCCAGCAGCCCCTTAGCGGGAGCAGCCGACAATGAGCAGTTCTTC. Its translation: CASSPLAGAADNEQFF.

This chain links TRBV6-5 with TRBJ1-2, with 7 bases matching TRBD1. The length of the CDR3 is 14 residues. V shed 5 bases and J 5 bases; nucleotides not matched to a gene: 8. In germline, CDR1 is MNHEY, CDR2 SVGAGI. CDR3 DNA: TGTGCCAGCAGTAAACCGGGACAGCCATATGGCTACACCTTC. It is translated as CASSKPGQPYGYTF.

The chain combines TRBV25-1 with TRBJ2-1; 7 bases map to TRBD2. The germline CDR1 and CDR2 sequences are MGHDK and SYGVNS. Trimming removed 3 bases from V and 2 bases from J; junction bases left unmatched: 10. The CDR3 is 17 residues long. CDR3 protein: CASSDWRGGATYNEQFF. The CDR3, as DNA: TGTGCCAGCAGTGACTGGCGGGGAGGGGCCACCTACAATGAGCAGTTCTTC. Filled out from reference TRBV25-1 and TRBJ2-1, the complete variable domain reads EADIYQTPRYLVIGTGKKITLECSQTMGHDKMYWYQQDPGMELHLIHYSYGVNSTEKGDLSSESTVSRIRTEHFPLTLESARPSHTSQYLCASSDWRGGATYNEQFFGPGTRLTVL.

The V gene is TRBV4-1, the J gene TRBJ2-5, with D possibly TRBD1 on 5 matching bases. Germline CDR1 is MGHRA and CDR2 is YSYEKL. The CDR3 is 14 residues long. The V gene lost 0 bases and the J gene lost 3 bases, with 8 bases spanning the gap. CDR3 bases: TGCGCCAGCAGCCAAGATGCAGGGAAAGAGACCCAGTACTTC. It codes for CASSQDAGKETQYF.

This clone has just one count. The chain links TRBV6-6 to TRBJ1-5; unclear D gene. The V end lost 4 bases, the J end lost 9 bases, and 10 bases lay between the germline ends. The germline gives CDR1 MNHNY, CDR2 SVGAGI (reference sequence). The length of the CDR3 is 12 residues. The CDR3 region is CASSSGLGPQHF. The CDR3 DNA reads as TGTGCCAGCAGTTCTGGTCTCGGGCCCCAGCATTTT.

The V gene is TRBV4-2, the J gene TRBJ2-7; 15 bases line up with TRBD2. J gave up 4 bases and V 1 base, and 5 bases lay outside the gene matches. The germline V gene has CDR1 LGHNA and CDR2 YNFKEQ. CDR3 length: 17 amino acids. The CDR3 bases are TGTGCCAGCAGCCAAGGAGGACTAGCGGGAGGGGGATACGAGCAGTACTTC. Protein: CASSQGGLAGGGYEQYF.

CDR3 protein: CASTDRGGDQPQHF. CDR3 DNA: TGTGCCAGCACCGACAGGGGCGGGGATCAGCCCCAGCATTTT. The gene calls are TRBV18 and TRBJ1-5, with 8 positions matching TRBD1. The V segment lost 8 bases and the J segment 5 bases; nucleotides outside the gene matches: 8. This CDR3 region has 14 residues. CDR1 KGHSH and CDR2 LQKENI come from the germline V gene.

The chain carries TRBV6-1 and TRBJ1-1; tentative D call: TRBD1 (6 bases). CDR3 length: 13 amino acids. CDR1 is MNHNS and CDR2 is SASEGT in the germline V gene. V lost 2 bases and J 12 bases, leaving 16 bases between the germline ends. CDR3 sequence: CASSEPLRGHPFF. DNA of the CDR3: TGTGCCAGCAGTGAACCCCTGAGGGGACATCCTTTCTTT.

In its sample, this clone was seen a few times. The CDR3, as DNA: TGTGCCAGCAGCCCCGTCTCCTACAATGAGCAGTTCTTC. It translates to CASSPVSYNEQFF. The V and J genes are TRBV5-6 and TRBJ2-1; D gene unclear. CDR3 length equals 13 residues. V lost 4 bases and J lost 0, with 5 bases in between. Per the germline V gene, CDR1 is SGHDT and CDR2 is YYEEEE.

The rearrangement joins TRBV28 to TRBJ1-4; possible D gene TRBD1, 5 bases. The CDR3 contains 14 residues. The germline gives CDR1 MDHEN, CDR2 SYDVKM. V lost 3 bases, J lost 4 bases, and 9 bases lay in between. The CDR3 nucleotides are TGTGCCAGCAGTTTTAGACAGTTTAATGAAAAACTGTTTTTT. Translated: CASSFRQFNEKLFF.